This entry describes one T cell receptor (beta chain). Its antigen is still unknown. The CDR3 spans 16 residues. Germline CDR1 reads SGDLS; CDR2 reads YYNGEE. V was pared by 0 bases and J by 2 bases, with 4 bases of the junction left unmatched. The data belong to a study of cytomegalovirus exposure and HLA in healthy donors. Use of 60 Vbeta and 13 Jbeta primers characterized the PCR. TCRdb keeps only in-frame clones here, not all; method: immunoSEQ multiplex PCR. The table includes almost 200,000 clones, just over 75% detected once. Everyone who donated was a healthy bone marrow donor. Overall study results and limits: The authors reported that TCR beta sequences could predict HLA-A and HLA-B alleles. These predictions were accurate for most subjects in the first cohort.

The chain combines TRBV9 with TRBJ1-3; 8 nucleotides line up with TRBD1. This receptor was taken from a man younger than 40 in good health and CMV-seronegative. Specimen: PBMCs. The CDR3 nucleotides are TGTGCCAGCAGCGTAGTTGGACAGGGAACTGGAAACACCATATATTTT. Translation: CASSVVGQGTGNTIYF.